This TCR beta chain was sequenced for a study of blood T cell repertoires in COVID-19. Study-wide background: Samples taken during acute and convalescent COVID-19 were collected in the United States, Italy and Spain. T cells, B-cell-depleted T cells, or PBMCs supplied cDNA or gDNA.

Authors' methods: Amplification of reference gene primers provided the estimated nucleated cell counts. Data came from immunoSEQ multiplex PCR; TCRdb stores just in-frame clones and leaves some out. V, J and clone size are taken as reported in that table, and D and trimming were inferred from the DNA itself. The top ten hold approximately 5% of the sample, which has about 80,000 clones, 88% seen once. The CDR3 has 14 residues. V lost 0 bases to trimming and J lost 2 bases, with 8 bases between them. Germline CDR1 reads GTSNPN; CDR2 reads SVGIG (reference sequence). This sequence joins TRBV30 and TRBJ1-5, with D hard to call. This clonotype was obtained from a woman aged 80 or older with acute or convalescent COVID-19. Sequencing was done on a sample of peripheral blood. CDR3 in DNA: TGTGCCTGGAGTGTGTCGCGGGGCAATCAGCCCCAGCATTTT. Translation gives CAWSVSRGNQPQHF.